The clone carrying this T cell receptor beta chain appeared once. This entry belongs to a study of blood T cell repertoires in COVID-19. Overall study: T cells, B-cell-depleted T cells, or PBMCs provided the cDNA or gDNA that served as material.

With 1 base clipped from V and 3 bases from J, the junction kept 2 bases outside the gene matches. Germline loops: CDR1 KGHSH, CDR2 LQKENI. The length of the CDR3 is 15 residues. Methods used by the authors: Cell counts per sample came from amplifying reference gene primers. Sequenced by immunoSEQ multiplex PCR; TCRdb stores in-frame clones only, minus some. V and J calls and clone size follow that table, whereas D and trimming were derived from the DNA. The repertoire holds 50,000 to 70,000 clones, around 83% seen once, with 5.6% in the top ten. This chain joins TRBV18 and TRBJ1-1; 10 bases line up with TRBD1. The clonotype comes from a woman between 55 and 75 years old with acute or convalescent COVID-19. What was sequenced was peripheral blood. The CDR3 region has the DNA TGTGCCAGCTCACCACAGGGACAGGGGCACACTGAAGCTTTCTTT. It translates to CASSPQGQGHTEAFF.